The TCR beta chain under discussion was sequenced for a study of shared clonotypes between healthy human individuals. V shed 4 bases and J shed 6 bases, with 15 bases lying between them. CDR3 length: 14 amino acids. Per the germline V gene, CDR1 is SSHAT and CDR2 is FNYEAQ (reference sequence). The assay was immunoSEQ multiplex PCR, and TCRdb's table has in-frame clones only and misses some. Among around 560,000 clones listed, about 95% were seen once. Naive CD8 cells lacked CD45RO and underwent positive selection for CCR7, leaving out terminally differentiated effector memory CD45RA+ cells. The chain has TRBV7-7 and TRBJ2-5; perhaps TRBD2 as D (5 bases). The source material was naive CD8+ T cells sorted from blood. The TCR sequence derives from a woman aged 25 to 39 in good health. The CDR3 sequence is CASSSGFDMKTQYF. As DNA, the CDR3 is TGTGCCAGCAGCTCGGGGTTTGATATGAAGACCCAGTACTTC.